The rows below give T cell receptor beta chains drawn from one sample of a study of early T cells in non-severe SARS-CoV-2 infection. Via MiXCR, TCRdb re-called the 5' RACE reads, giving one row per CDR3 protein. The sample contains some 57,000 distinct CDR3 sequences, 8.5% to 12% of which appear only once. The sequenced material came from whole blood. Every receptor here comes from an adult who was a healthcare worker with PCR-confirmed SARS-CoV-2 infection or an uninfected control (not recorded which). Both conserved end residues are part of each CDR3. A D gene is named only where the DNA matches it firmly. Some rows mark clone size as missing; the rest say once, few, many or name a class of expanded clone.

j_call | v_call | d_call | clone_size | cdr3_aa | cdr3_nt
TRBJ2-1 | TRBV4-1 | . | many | CASSYAESDEQFF | TGCGCCAGCAGCTACGCAGAAAGCGATGAGCAGTTCTTC
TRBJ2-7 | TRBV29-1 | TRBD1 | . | CSVVFIGTGSYEQYF | TGCAGCGTTGTTTTCATCGGGACAGGGTCCTACGAGCAGTACTTC
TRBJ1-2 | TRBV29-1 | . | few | CSVESTGSGYTF | TGCAGCGTAGAATCAACAGGGAGCGGCTACACCTTC
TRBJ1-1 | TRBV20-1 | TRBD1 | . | CSVVGQGNTEAFF | TGCAGTGTTGTGGGACAGGGGAACACTGAAGCTTTCTTT
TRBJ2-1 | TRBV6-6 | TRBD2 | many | CASRGLAQVESWNEQFF | TGTGCCAGCCGGGGACTAGCCCAAGTCGAAAGTTGGAATGAGCAGTTCTTC
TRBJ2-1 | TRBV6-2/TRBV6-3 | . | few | CASTIRDPYLNEQFF | TGTGCCAGCACGATCCGGGACCCCTATTTGAATGAGCAGTTCTTC
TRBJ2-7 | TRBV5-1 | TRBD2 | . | CASSSTSGGAGSYEQYF | TGCGCCAGCAGCTCGACTAGCGGGGGGGCCGGTTCCTACGAGCAGTACTTC
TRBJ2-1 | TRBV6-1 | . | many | CASSGLVPRDGSYNEQFF | TGTGCCAGCAGTGGCCTCGTGCCCCGGGACGGATCCTACAATGAGCAGTTCTTC
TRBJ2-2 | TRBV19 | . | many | CATEPPGAITGELFF | TGTGCCACCGAGCCCCCAGGGGCCATCACCGGGGAGCTGTTTTTT
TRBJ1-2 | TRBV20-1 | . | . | CSAEDRSSVSYGYTF | TGCAGTGCTGAAGACCGATCCTCGGTTTCCTATGGCTACACCTTC